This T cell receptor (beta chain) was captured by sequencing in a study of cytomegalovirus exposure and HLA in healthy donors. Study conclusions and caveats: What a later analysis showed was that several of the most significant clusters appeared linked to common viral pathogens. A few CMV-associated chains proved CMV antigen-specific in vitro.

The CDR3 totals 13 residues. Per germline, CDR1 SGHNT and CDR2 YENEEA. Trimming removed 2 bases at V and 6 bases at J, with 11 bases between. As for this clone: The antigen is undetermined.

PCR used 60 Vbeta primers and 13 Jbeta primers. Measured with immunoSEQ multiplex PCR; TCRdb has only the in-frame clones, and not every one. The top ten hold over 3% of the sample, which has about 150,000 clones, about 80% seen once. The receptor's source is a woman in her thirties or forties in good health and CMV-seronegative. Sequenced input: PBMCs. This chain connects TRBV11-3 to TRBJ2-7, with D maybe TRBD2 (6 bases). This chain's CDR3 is CASSLKIGGEQYF. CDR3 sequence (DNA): TGTGCCAGCAGCTTAAAGATCGGGGGCGAGCAGTACTTC.